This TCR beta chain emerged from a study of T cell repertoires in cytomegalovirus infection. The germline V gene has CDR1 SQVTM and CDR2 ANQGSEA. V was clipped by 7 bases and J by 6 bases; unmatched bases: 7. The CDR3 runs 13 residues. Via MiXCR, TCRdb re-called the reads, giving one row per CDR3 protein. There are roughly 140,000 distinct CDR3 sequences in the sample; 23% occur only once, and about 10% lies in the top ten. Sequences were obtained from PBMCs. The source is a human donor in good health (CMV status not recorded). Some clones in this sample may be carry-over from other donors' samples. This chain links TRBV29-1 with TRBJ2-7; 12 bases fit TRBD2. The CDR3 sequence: CSAVTSGSGEQYF. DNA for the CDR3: TGCAGCGCCGTGACTAGCGGGAGTGGCGAGCAGTACTTC.